These T cell receptor beta chains were read from a single sample in a study of T cells after posttransplantation cyclophosphamide. Clones were read by immunoSEQ multiplex PCR, and TCRdb kept only the in-frame ones, dropping some. The sample has roughly 42,000 clones, none seen only once. The material sequenced was PBMCs. The origin of the receptors is a woman aged 50 to 60 in good health and a related stem cell transplant donor. Each CDR3 is given with its conserved first and last residue. The D gene is left open where the match is weak. The size field is filled for only some rows; it gives once, few, many or a size class.

len	v_gene	j_gene	abundance	d_gene	CDR3aa	CDR3nt
15	TRBV18	TRBJ1-5	few	TRBD1	CASSPRGQGIQPQHF	TGTGCCAGCTCACCACGAGGACAGGGGATTCAGCCCCAGCATTTT
14	TRBV19	TRBJ2-3	many	-	CASSSSLGTDTQYF	TGTGCCAGTAGTTCAAGCTTGGGCACAGATACGCAGTATTTT
13	TRBV6-5	TRBJ1-4	few	-	CASRAGAGEKLFF	TGTGCCAGCAGGGCAGGGGCAGGGGAAAAACTGTTTTTT
16	TRBV4-3	TRBJ2-1	many	-	CASSQEISLQGNEQFF	TGCGCCAGCAGCCAAGAAATCAGTCTACAGGGCAATGAGCAGTTCTTC
15	TRBV5-6	TRBJ1-2	many	-	CASSLEGGRHYGYTF	TGTGCCAGCAGCTTGGAGGGGGGGCGGCACTATGGCTACACCTTC
12	TRBV2	TRBJ1-1	many	-	CASSDQGTEAFF	TGTGCCAGCAGTGATCAGGGGACTGAAGCTTTCTTT
15	TRBV7-6	TRBJ1-1	many	-	CASSLWEGGNTEAFF	TGTGCCAGCAGCTTGTGGGAGGGTGGGAACACTGAAGCTTTCTTT
15	TRBV6-5	TRBJ1-2	many	TRBD1	CASSRRQGSGYGYTF	TGTGCCAGCAGTAGACGACAGGGATCAGGGTATGGCTACACCTTC
13	TRBV13	TRBJ1-2	many	-	CASSLGREYGYTF	TGTGCCAGCAGCTTAGGGAGGGAGTATGGCTACACCTTC
15	TRBV7-2	TRBJ2-3	many	TRBD1	CASRPGQENTDTQYF	TGTGCCAGCAGACCCGGACAGGAGAACACAGATACGCAGTATTTT
12	TRBV11-2	TRBJ2-7	many	-	CASSPTSPGQYF	TGTGCCAGCAGCCCAACCAGTCCGGGGCAGTACTTC
14	TRBV9	TRBJ1-2	many	-	CASSPQGSHYGYTF	TGTGCCAGCAGCCCCCAGGGCAGCCACTATGGCTACACCTTC
16	TRBV27	TRBJ2-7	many	-	CASSEGEPARSYEQYF	TGTGCCAGCAGTGAGGGGGAGCCAGCGCGCTCCTACGAGCAGTACTTC
15	TRBV28	TRBJ1-2	few	-	CASSPMGATNYGYTF	TGTGCCAGCAGCCCTATGGGGGCGACTAACTATGGCTACACCTTC
14	TRBV11-2	TRBJ1-2	-	-	CASSLGGANYGYTF	TGTGCCAGCAGCTTGGGAGGGGCTAACTATGGCTACACCTTC
17	TRBV10-1	TRBJ1-4	many	TRBD1	CASIMTGRGTTNEKLFF	TGCGCCAGCATCATGACAGGGCGAGGTACAACTAATGAAAAACTGTTTTTT
13	TRBV7-2	TRBJ2-7	many	-	CASSPQREYEQYF	TGTGCCAGCAGCCCCCAGAGGGAGTACGAGCAGTACTTC
16	TRBV5-1	TRBJ2-3	many	TRBD2	CASSLRAGGPTDTQYF	TGCGCCAGCAGCTTGAGGGCGGGGGGGCCGACAGATACGCAGTATTTT
15	TRBV2	TRBJ1-2	many	TRBD1	CASSEEGQGAYGYTF	TGTGCCAGCAGTGAAGAAGGACAGGGGGCCTATGGCTACACCTTC
14	TRBV4-2	TRBJ2-7	-	TRBD1	CASSSTGGVYEQYF	TGTGCCAGCAGCTCGACAGGGGGCGTCTACGAGCAGTACTTC
13	TRBV10-3	TRBJ1-1	many	TRBD1	CAISGNRGTEAFF	TGTGCCATCAGTGGAAACAGGGGGACTGAAGCTTTCTTT
15	TRBV4-2	TRBJ1-5	many	-	CASSQELAGDQPQHF	TGTGCCAGCAGCCAAGAATTGGCAGGGGATCAGCCCCAGCATTTT
16	TRBV7-9	TRBJ2-3	many	TRBD1	CASSSGQGGFTDTQYF	TGTGCCAGCAGCTCCGGACAGGGAGGTTTCACAGATACGCAGTATTTT
17	TRBV2	TRBJ1-1	many	TRBD1	CASSKLGTGGMNTEAFF	TGTGCCAGCAGTAAACTGGGGACAGGGGGAATGAACACTGAAGCTTTCTTT
18	TRBV5-1	TRBJ2-7	many	TRBD1	CASSPRQGPSFTRGEQYF	TGCGCCAGCAGCCCTAGACAGGGCCCGAGTTTCACCAGAGGGGAGCAGTACTTC